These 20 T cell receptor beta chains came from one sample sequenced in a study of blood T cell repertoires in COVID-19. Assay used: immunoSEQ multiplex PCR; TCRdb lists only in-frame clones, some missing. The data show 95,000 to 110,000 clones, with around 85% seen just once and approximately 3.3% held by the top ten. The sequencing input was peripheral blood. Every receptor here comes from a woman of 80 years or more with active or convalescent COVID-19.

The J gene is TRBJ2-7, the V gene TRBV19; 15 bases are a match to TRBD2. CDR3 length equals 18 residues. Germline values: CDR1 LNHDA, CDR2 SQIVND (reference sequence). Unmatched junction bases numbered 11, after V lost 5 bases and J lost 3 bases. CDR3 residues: CASSRSSGLAGGLYEQYF. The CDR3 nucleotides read TGTGCCAGTAGTCGGTCGTCGGGACTAGCGGGAGGACTCTACGAGCAGTACTTC.

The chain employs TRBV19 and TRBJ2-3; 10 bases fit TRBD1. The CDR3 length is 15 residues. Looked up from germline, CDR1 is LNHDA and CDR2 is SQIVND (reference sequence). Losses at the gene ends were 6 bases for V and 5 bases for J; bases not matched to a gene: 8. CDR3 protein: CASRTGGAGKDTQYF. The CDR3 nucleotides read TGTGCCAGTAGGACAGGGGGCGCTGGGAAAGATACGCAGTATTTT.

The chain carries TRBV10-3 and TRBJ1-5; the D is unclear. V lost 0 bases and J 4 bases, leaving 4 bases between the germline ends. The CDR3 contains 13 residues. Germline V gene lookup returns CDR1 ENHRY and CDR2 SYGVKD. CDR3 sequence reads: CAISESENQPQHF. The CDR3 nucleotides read TGTGCCATCAGTGAGTCGGAGAATCAGCCCCAGCATTTT.

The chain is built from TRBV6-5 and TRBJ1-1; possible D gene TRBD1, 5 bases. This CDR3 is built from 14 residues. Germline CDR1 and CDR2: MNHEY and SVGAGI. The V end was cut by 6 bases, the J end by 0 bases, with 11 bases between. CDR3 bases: TGTGCCAGCAGCCAAAGACAGTTGAACACTGAAGCTTTCTTT. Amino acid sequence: CASSQRQLNTEAFF.

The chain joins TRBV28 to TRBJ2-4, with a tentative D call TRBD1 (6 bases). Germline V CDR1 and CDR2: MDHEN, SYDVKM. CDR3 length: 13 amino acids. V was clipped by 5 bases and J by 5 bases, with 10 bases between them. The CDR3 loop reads CASSLPGENIQYF. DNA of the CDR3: TGTGCCAGCAGTCTACCAGGGGAAAACATTCAGTACTTC.

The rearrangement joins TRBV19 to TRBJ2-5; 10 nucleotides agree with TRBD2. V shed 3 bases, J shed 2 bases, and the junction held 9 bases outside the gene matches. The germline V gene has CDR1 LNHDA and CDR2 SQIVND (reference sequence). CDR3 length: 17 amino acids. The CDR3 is CASSIPSGRAGQETQYF. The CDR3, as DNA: TGTGCCAGTAGTATCCCCAGCGGGAGGGCCGGGCAAGAGACCCAGTACTTC. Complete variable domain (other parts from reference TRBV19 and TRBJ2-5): DGGITQSPKYLFRKEGQNVTLSCEQNLNHDAMYWYRQDPGQGLRLIYYSQIVNDFQKGDIAEGYSVSREKKESFPLTVTSAQKNPTAFYLCASSIPSGRAGQETQYFGPGTRLLVL.

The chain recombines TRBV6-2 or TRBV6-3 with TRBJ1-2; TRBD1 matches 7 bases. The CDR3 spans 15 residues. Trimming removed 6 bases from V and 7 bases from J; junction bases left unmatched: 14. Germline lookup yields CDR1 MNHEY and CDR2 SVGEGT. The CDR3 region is CASSLRDSLNGGYTF. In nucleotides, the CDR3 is TGTGCCAGCAGCCTCAGGGACAGCCTGAATGGTGGCTACACCTTC.

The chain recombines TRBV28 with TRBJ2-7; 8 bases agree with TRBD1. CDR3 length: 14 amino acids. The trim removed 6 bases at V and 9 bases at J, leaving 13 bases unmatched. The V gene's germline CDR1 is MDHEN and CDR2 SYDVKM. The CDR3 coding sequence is TGTGCCAGCAGCCAACCGGGACAGGCTTGGGGGCAGTACTTC. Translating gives CASSQPGQAWGQYF.

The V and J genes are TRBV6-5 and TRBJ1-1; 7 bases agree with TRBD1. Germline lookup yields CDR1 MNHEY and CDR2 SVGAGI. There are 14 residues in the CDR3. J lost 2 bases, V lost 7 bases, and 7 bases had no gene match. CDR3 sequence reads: CASTVGQANTEAFF. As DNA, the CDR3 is TGTGCCAGCACGGTAGGACAGGCTAACACTGAAGCTTTCTTT.

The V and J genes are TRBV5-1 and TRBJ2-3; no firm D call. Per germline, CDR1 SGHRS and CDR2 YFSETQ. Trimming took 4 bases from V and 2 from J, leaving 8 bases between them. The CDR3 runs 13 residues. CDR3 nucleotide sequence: TGCGCCAGCAGCCCCATACTCACAGATACGCAGTATTTT. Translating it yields CASSPILTDTQYF. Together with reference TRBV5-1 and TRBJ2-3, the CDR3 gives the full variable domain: KAGVTQTPRYLIKTRGQQVTLSCSPISGHRSVSWYQQTPGQGLQFLFEYFSETQRNKGNFPGRFSGRQFSNSRSEMNVSTLELGDSALYLCASSPILTDTQYFGPGTRLTVL.

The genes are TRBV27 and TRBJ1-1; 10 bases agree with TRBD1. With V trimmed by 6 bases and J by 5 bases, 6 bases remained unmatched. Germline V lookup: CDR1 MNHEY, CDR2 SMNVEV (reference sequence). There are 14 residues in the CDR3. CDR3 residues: CASSDRGRFTEAFF. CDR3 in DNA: TGTGCCAGCAGCGACAGGGGGCGCTTTACTGAAGCTTTCTTT.

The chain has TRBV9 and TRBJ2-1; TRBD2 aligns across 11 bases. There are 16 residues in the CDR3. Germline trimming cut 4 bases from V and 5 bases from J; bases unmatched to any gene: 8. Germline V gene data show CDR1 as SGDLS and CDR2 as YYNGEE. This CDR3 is CASSLLAGAGDNEQFF. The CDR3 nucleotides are TGTGCCAGCAGCTTACTAGCGGGGGCGGGAGACAATGAGCAGTTCTTC.

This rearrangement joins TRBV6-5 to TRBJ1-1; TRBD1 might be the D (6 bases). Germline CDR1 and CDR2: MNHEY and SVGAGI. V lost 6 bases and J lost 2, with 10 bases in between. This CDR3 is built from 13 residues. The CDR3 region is CASSKQGNTEAFF. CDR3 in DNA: TGTGCCAGCAGCAAACAGGGAAACACTGAAGCTTTCTTT.

CDR3 sequence (DNA): TGTGCCAGCAGCAAGGAACAGGGGGCCCGCACAGATACGCAGTATTTT. This translates into CASSKEQGARTDTQYF. The chain uses TRBV7-8 and TRBJ2-3; 9 nucleotides line up with TRBD1. The CDR3 is 16 residues long. V shed 5 bases and J 1 base; nucleotides not matched to a gene: 7. Looked up from germline, CDR1 is SGHVS and CDR2 is FQNEAQ.

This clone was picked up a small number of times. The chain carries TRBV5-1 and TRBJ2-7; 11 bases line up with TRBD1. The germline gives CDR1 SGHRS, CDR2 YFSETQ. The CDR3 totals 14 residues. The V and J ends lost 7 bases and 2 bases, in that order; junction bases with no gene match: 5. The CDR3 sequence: CASEPGQGAYEQYF. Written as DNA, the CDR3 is TGCGCCAGCGAACCGGGACAGGGGGCCTACGAGCAGTACTTC.

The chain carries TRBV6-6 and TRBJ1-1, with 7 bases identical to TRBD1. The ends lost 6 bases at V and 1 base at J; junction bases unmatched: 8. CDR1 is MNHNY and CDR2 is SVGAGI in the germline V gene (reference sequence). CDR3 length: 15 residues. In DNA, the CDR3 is TGTGCCAGCAGCTCCACAGGGGCCCAGAACACTGAAGCTTTCTTT. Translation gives CASSSTGAQNTEAFF.

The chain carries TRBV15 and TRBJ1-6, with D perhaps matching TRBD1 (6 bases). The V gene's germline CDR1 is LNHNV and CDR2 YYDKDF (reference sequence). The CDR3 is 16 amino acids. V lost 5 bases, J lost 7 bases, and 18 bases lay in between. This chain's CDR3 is CATSPRGSGHNSPLHF. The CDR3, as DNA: TGTGCCACCAGCCCCAGGGGATCAGGCCACAATTCACCCCTCCACTTT.

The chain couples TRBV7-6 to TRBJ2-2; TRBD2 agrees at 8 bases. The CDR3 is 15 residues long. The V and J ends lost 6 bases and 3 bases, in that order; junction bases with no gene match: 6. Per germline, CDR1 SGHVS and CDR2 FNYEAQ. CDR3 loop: CASSLGLDHTGELFF. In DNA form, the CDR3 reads TGTGCCAGCAGTTTGGGACTAGACCACACCGGGGAGCTGTTTTTT.

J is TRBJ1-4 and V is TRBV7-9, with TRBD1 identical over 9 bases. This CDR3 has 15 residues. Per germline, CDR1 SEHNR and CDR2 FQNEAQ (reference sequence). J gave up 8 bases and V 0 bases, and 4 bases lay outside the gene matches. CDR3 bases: TGTGCCAGCAGCTTAGCCTTAGGACAGGGGGAAAAACTGTTTTTT. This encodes CASSLALGQGEKLFF.

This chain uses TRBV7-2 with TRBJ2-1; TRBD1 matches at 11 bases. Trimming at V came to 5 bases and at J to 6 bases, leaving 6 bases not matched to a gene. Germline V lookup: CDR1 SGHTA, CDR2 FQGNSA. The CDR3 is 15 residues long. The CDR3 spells CASSPMGTGGNEQFF. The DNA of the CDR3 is TGTGCCAGCAGCCCCATGGGGACAGGGGGCAATGAGCAGTTCTTC.